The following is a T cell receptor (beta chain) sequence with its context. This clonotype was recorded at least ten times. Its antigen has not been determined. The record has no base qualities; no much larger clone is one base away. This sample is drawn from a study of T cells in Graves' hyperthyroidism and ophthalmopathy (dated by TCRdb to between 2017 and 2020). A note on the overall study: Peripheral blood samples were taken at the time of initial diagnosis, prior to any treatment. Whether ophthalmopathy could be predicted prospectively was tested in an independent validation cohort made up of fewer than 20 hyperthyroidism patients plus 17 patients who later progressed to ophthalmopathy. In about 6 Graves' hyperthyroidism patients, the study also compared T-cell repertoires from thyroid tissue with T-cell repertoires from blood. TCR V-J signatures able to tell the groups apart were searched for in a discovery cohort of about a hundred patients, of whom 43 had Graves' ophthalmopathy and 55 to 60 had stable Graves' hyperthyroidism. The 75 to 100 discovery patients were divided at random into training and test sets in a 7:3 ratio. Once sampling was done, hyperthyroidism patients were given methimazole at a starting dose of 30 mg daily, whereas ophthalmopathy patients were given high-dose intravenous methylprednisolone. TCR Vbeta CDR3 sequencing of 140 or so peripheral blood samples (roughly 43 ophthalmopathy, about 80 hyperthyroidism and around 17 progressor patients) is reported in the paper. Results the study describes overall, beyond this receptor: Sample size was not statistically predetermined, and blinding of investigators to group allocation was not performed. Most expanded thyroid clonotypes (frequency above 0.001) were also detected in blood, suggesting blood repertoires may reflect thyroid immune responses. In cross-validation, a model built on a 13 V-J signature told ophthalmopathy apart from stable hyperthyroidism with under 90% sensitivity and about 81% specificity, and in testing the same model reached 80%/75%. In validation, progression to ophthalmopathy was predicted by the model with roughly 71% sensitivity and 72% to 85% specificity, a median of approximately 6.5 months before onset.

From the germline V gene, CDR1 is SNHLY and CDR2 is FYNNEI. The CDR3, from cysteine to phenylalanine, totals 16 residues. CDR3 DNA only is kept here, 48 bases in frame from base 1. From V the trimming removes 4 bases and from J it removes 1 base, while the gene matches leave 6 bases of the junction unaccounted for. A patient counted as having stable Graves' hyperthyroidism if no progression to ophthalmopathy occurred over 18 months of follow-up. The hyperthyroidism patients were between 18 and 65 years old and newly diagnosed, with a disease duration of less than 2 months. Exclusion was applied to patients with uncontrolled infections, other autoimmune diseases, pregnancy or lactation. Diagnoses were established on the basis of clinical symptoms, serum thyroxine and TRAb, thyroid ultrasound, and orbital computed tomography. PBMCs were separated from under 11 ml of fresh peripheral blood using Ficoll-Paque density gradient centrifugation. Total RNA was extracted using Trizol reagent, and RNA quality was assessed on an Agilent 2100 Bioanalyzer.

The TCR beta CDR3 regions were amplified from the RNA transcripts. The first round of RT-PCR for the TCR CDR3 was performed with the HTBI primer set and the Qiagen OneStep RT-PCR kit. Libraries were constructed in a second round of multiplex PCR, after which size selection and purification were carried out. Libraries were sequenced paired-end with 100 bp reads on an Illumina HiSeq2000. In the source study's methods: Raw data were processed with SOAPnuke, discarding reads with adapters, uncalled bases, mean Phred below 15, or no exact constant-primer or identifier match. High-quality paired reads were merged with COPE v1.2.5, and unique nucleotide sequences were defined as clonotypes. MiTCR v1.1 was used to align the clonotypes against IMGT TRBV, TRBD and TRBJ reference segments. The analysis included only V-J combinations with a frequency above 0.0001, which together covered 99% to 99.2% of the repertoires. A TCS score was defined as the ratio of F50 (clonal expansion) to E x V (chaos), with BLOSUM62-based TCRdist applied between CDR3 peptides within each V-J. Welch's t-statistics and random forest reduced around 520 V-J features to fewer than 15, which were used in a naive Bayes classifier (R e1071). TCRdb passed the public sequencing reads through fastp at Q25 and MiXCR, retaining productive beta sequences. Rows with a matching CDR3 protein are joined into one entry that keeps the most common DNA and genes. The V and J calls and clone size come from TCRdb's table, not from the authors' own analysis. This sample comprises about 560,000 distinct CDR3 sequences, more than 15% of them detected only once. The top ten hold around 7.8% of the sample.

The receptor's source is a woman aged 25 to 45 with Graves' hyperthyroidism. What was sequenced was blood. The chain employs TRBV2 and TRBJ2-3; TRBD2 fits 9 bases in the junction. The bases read TGTGCCAGCAGTGTTTTAGCGGGAGTCGGCACAGATACGCAGTATTTT. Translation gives CASSVLAGVGTDTQYF.